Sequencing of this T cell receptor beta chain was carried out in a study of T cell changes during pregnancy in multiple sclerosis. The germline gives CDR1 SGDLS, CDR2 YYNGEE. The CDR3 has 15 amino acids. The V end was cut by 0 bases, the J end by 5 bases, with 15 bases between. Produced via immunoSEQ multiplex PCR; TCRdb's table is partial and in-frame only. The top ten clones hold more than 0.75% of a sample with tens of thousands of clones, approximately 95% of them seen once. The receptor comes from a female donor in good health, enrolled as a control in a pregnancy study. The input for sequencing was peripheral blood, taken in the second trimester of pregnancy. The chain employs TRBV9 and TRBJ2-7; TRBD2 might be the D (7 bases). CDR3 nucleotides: TGTGCCAGCAGCGTAGGAGGGGGGGCAGGGAACGAGCAGTACTTC. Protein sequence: CASSVGGGAGNEQYF.